This T cell receptor beta chain derives from a study of identical twins (dated by TCRdb to the mid-2010s). For the study in its entirety: The study deep-sequenced TCR alpha and beta repertoires from monozygotic twins, unrelated adults of various ages and cord blood to test whether fetal clonotypes persist. To rule out contamination, the twin experiments were replicated at different times with different library preparation protocols.

Library method: 5' RACE. The sample was run on an Illumina HiSeq 2000. A universal primer binding site was introduced by template switching, and a unique molecular identifier was present in the final cDNA, enabling accurate counting of TCR cDNA molecules. First-strand cDNA for TCR alpha and beta chains was synthesized from specific primers in the conserved constant-segment region. To control for contamination, every cDNA library carried two barcodes: a SMART-Mk sample barcode plus Illumina barcodes. TruSeq adapter sequences and Illumina sample barcodes were added in two successive PCR steps. The TCR alpha and beta cDNA libraries were sequenced on the Illumina HiSeq platform using custom primers. The authors' pipeline ran thus. Unique molecular identifiers were extracted from raw reads with MiGEC, and CDR3 positions were determined with MiXCR. For each individual, recombination models were inferred using an EM algorithm with the repgenHMM and IGoR tools. Shared clonotypes were analyzed with the tcR package in R, and sharing was normalized by the product of cloneset sizes. To study raw recombination free of thymic and clonal selection effects, out-of-frame nonproductive sequences were analyzed. TCRdb ran its own pipeline on the public reads, namely fastp trimming at Q25 and MiXCR clone calling, and kept in-frame beta chains. Each record represents a unique CDR3 protein, reported with the most common genes and DNA among its rows. These V and J calls are TCRdb output, not the study's own analysis. This sample comprises 420,000 or so distinct CDR3 sequences, about 18% of them detected only once. More than 10% of the sample is in the top ten clones.

All donors were healthy Caucasians. Three unrelated non-twin adults were additionally sequenced: a male aged 18 to 29, a male aged 50 to 59 and a female aged 50 to 59. Miltenyi CD45RO+ enrichment and human naive T-cell isolation kits were used to isolate memory (CD45RO+) and naive T cells from PBMC. Summary of the overall study and its limitations: Out-of-frame TCR alpha sharing in monozygotic twins was systematically underestimated by recombination models, whereas sharing between unrelated individuals was in agreement with the recombination models. Zero-insertion analyses could be partly confounded by invariant T cells such as MAIT and iNKT, though diverse VJ usage argued against such confounding for most clonotypes. Compared with coincidental sharing between unrelated individuals, an excess of low generation-probability sequences was observed among out-of-frame TCR alpha sequences shared between twins. Fewer insertions were carried by abundant cord blood beta clonotypes; a weaker similar trend was observed in young adult naive repertoires, while no such trend was observed in memory repertoires. Conclusions relied on cross-sectional statistical analysis, since the same donors could not be followed over many years. The excess sharing between twins in beta out-of-frame sequences was weaker because fewer shared sequences reduced the signal-to-noise ratio.

This clonotype was observed at least ten times. No cognate antigen has been identified for it. No base qualities exist here, and no much larger clone lies one base off it. This TCR came from a man in his fifties in good health. Sequencing was carried out using naive T cells sorted from blood. The cell subset or site label of this sample denotes: cells isolated with a human naive T-cell isolation kit.

The DNA sequence reads TGCGCCAGCAGCTTGGGTAGACAGTACGAGCAGTACTTC. Its coded protein is CASSLGRQYEQYF. This chain is built from TRBV5-1 and TRBJ2-7; the D gene is perhaps TRBD1, on 5 matching bases. The germline V gene sets CDR1 to SGHRS and CDR2 to YFSETQ. The CDR3 spans 13 residues, from the cysteine through the phenylalanine. Only CDR3 DNA remains: 39 bases, in frame from the first base. V loses 0 bases of germline sequence and J loses 4 bases, and the interval between the two ends is 8 bases.